These 22 T cell receptor beta chains were all obtained from the same sample, sequenced in a study of lymphopenia after photon versus proton radiotherapy. Using immunoSEQ multiplex PCR, the repertoire was profiled, and TCRdb retains in-frame clones only, with some absent. The sample holds over 40,000 clones; around 90% are singletons and the top ten take around 17%. The sample was peripheral blood, taken from a patient treated with photon-based radiotherapy. Every receptor here comes from a woman in her thirties or forties with cholangiocarcinoma.

V and J are TRBV16 and TRBJ1-5; D uncertain. Trimming took off 4 bases at V and 6 bases at J, with 10 bases between the two ends. The CDR3 runs 13 residues. The germline CDR1 and CDR2 sequences are KGHSY and FQNENV. The DNA of the CDR3 is TGTGCCAGCAGCCCCACGGTACGTCAGCCCCAGCATTTT. Protein sequence: CASSPTVRQPQHF.

The rearrangement links TRBV6-5 to TRBJ2-2; D ambiguous. In germline, CDR1 is MNHEY, CDR2 SVGAGI. The CDR3 has 14 amino acids. V was pared by 1 base and J by 4 bases, with 7 bases between. CDR3 sequence: CASSYFKSTGELFF. CDR3 sequence (DNA): TGTGCCAGCAGTTACTTTAAATCCACCGGGGAGCTGTTTTTT.

The V gene is TRBV28, the J gene TRBJ1-5, with D uncertain. V lost 8 bases, J lost 1 base, and 9 bases lay in between. The germline gives CDR1 MDHEN, CDR2 SYDVKM. The CDR3 sequence is 13 residues long. DNA of the CDR3: TGTGCCAGCCGATCACGGAGCAATCAGCCCCAGCATTTT. Protein product: CASRSRSNQPQHF.

The chain uses TRBV9 and TRBJ1-5, with 8 positions matching TRBD1. V shed 2 bases, J shed 0 bases, and the junction held 1 base outside the gene matches. This CDR3 is built from 15 residues. The germline V gene has CDR1 SGDLS and CDR2 YYNGEE. The CDR3 loop is CASSVTGASNQPQHF. Here the CDR3 DNA reads TGTGCCAGCAGCGTGACAGGGGCTAGCAATCAGCCCCAGCATTTT.

This CDR3 is CASSPGAATNEKLFF. CDR3 DNA sequence: TGTGCCAGCAGCCCGGGGGCAGCCACTAATGAAAAACTGTTTTTT. V usage is TRBV11-2 and J usage is TRBJ1-4; D may be TRBD1 (6 bases). This CDR3 is built from 15 residues. Germline V gene lookup returns CDR1 SGHAT and CDR2 FQNNGV. V lost 5 bases, J lost 2 bases, and 12 bases lay in between.

The gene calls are TRBV27 and TRBJ2-7; 9 nucleotides agree with TRBD1. The V gene's germline CDR1 is MNHEY and CDR2 SMNVEV (reference sequence). The CDR3 extends over 15 amino acids. V lost 8 bases, J lost 0 bases, and 8 bases stayed unmatched. CDR3 sequence reads: CASRPGTGLSYEQYF. CDR3 nucleotides: TGTGCCAGCCGGCCCGGGACAGGGCTCTCCTACGAGCAGTACTTC.

The J gene is TRBJ1-1, the V gene TRBV9, with D hard to call. The CDR3 loop spans 15 amino acids. In germline, CDR1 is SGDLS, CDR2 YYNGEE. V dropped 0 bases and J dropped 7 bases, with 16 bases sitting between them. CDR3 bases: TGTGCCAGCAGCGTAGGGGCGGCCCGAGAGCGTGAAGCTTTCTTT. Protein: CASSVGAAREREAFF.

The chain employs TRBV19 and TRBJ1-2; 8 bases match TRBD1. This CDR3 has 16 amino acids. The V segment lost 3 bases and the J segment 2 bases; nucleotides outside the gene matches: 8. Germline V gives CDR1 LNHDA, CDR2 SQIVND (reference sequence). The CDR3 DNA reads as TGTGCCAGTAGTATCGGCAGGGGGCGCGACAACTATGGCTACACCTTC. Protein sequence: CASSIGRGRDNYGYTF.

This clone was seen more than once but under ten times. This chain links TRBV2 with TRBJ2-7; 11 nucleotides match TRBD1. CDR1 is SNHLY and CDR2 is FYNNEI in the germline V gene. This CDR3 has 13 residues. V lost 7 bases to trimming and J lost 7 bases; unmatched junction nucleotides: 6. This CDR3 is CASTRDRGREQYF. Here the CDR3 DNA reads TGTGCCAGCACCAGGGACAGGGGGAGGGAGCAGTACTTC.

V is TRBV4-1 and J is TRBJ1-2; possibly TRBD1 for D (6 bases). CDR3 length: 16 residues. V shed 4 bases and J shed 6 bases, with 21 bases lying between them. The germline V gene encodes CDR1 MGHRA and CDR2 YSYEKL. The CDR3 bases are TGCGCCAGCAGCCCGCCAGACTCGAGGGGGGGTAATGGCTACACCTTC. This translates into CASSPPDSRGGNGYTF.

Worth noting for this clone: Distinct nucleotide sequences in the sample also encode this CDR3. The chain couples TRBV4-3 to TRBJ1-5, with D hard to call. The germline V gene encodes CDR1 LGHNA and CDR2 YSLEER. Trimming removed 0 bases at V and 2 bases at J, with 5 bases between. The CDR3 loop spans 14 amino acids. The CDR3 coding sequence is TGCGCCAGCAGCCAAGACCTTGGCAATCAGCCCCAGCATTTT. Residues: CASSQDLGNQPQHF.

J is TRBJ1-5 and V is TRBV4-2; unclear D gene. The germline gives CDR1 LGHNA, CDR2 YNFKEQ. Trimming took 1 base from V and 0 from J, leaving 13 bases between them. This CDR3 contains 17 residues. CDR3 sequence reads: CASSQVSGPNSNQPQHF. The CDR3 DNA reads as TGTGCCAGCAGCCAAGTATCAGGACCGAATAGCAATCAGCCCCAGCATTTT.

This clone appeared a single time. The genes are TRBV4-2 and TRBJ2-3; no definite D call. The V gene lost 0 bases and the J gene lost 3 bases, with 10 bases spanning the gap. The germline V gene encodes CDR1 LGHNA and CDR2 YNFKEQ. The CDR3 is 15 amino acids. CDR3 region: CASSQDLAETDTQYF. The CDR3 nucleotides read TGTGCCAGCAGCCAAGATCTGGCAGAAACAGATACGCAGTATTTT.

The chain is built from TRBV6-1 and TRBJ2-7; a weak D match, TRBD1 (5 bases). Trimming cost V 3 bases and J 3 bases, with 12 bases left between them. The CDR3 totals 14 residues. Germline lookup yields CDR1 MNHNS and CDR2 SASEGT. The CDR3 sequence is CASSDPGSNYEQYF. DNA for the CDR3: TGTGCCAGCAGTGATCCAGGGTCCAACTACGAGCAGTACTTC.

CDR3 amino acids: CASRLARGTVYEQYF. The DNA of the CDR3 is TGTGCAAGTCGCTTAGCGCGCGGTACAGTCTACGAGCAGTACTTC. The chain employs TRBV12-2 and TRBJ2-7. TRBV12-2 is a recognized pseudogene. This CDR3 is built from 15 residues.

V gene TRBV9 combines with J gene TRBJ2-1, with TRBD2 matching over 11 bases. This CDR3 contains 18 residues. Germline trimming cut 3 bases from V and 6 bases from J; bases unmatched to any gene: 14. CDR1 and CDR2 from the germline V gene are SGDLS and YYNGEE. The CDR3 nucleotides are TGTGCCAGCAGCGCTCAATTAGCGGGAGGGCCGAGTAGCAATGAGCAGTTCTTC. The encoded protein is CASSAQLAGGPSSNEQFF.

This clone was counted a few times. The V and J genes are TRBV9 and TRBJ1-6; D ambiguous. The V end lost 0 bases, the J end lost 7 bases, and 8 bases lay between the germline ends. Germline V gives CDR1 SGDLS, CDR2 YYNGEE. The CDR3 covers 14 residues. CDR3 residues: CASSVALDNSPLHF. The CDR3 DNA reads as TGTGCCAGCAGCGTAGCTTTGGACAATTCACCCCTCCACTTT.

This clone was observed once. This chain links TRBV28 with TRBJ2-7, with 8 bases lining up with TRBD1. Germline V CDR1 and CDR2: MDHEN, SYDVKM. The CDR3 has 15 residues. Trimming took 5 bases from V and 4 from J; bases not matched to a gene: 10. Here the CDR3 DNA reads TGTGCCAGCAGTCCCCTCGACAGGGGAAAGTACGAGCAGTACTTC. This encodes CASSPLDRGKYEQYF.

The rearrangement joins TRBV11-2 to TRBJ2-1; 8 nucleotides align to TRBD2. J was trimmed by 9 bases and V by 7 bases; bases with no gene match: 14. The CDR3 consists of 15 residues. Germline V CDR1 and CDR2: SGHAT, FQNNGV. CDR3 DNA: TGTGCCAGCACTCTAGGGCCGGGAGGGGACGGTGAGCAGTTCTTC. Amino acids: CASTLGPGGDGEQFF.

J is TRBJ1-2 and V is TRBV9, with 9 bases fitting TRBD1. The CDR3 sequence is 14 residues long. Trimming removed 7 bases from V and 4 bases from J; junction bases left unmatched: 8. In germline, CDR1 is SGDLS, CDR2 YYNGEE. The CDR3 here is CASHSTGGAYGYTF. In DNA, the CDR3 is TGTGCCAGCCATTCGACAGGGGGGGCCTATGGCTACACCTTC.

V and J are TRBV6-5 and TRBJ2-1; D may match TRBD1 or TRBD2 (5 bases each). This CDR3 comprises 15 residues. Germline CDR1 reads MNHEY; CDR2 reads SVGAGI. Trimming removed 0 bases at V and 2 bases at J, with 8 bases between. The CDR3 DNA reads TGTGCCAGCAGTTACTCGAGGGGTGCCTACAATGAGCAGTTCTTC. Amino acid sequence: CASSYSRGAYNEQFF.

The chain has TRBV18 and TRBJ1-1; no clear D. Trimming took off 3 bases at V and 0 bases at J, with 17 bases between the two ends. The germline V gene has CDR1 KGHSH and CDR2 LQKENI. The CDR3 is 17 residues long. The CDR3 DNA is TGTGCCAGCTCACCTCTAATGAGCCGCGGCATGAACACTGAAGCTTTCTTT. This sequence encodes CASSPLMSRGMNTEAFF.